This T cell receptor beta chain was profiled in a study of cytomegalovirus exposure and HLA in healthy donors. Germline V gene lookup returns CDR1 SQVTM and CDR2 ANQGSEA. The CDR3 consists of 10 residues. Trimming removed 2 bases at V and 8 bases at J, with 6 bases between. The data were produced by immunoSEQ multiplex PCR, yet TCRdb's version contains in-frame clones alone and is incomplete. This sample yields 100,000 to 120,000 clones, of which approximately 88% are seen a single time; 1.4% belongs to the top ten. The TCR originated in a woman between 25 and 40 years old in good health and CMV-seropositive. This chain links TRBV29-1 with TRBJ1-1; D unclear. Sample: PBMCs. The CDR3 DNA follows: TGCAGCGTTGAAAATTTAGAAGCTTTCTTT. It specifies CSVENLEAFF.